Following are 19 T cell receptor beta chains from one sample sequenced in a study of beta chain features in type 1 diabetes (dated by TCRdb to 2016 to 2019). Library creation used the immunoSEQ multiplex PCR assay. All of the isolated RNA was reverse transcribed with the High Capacity cDNA Reverse Transcription Kit, so expressed TCRB transcripts were sequenced. The source is immuneACCESS, and TCRdb retained only in-frame sequences with V and J called. Part of the clones is not carried over; for the studies checked, unresolved V genes explain less than half of this, and the remainder is unexplained. Counted in this sample were over 500,000 clones; 15% of them appeared once. 0.09% to 0.095% of the sample lies in the top ten. The sequenced sample was naive CD4+ T cells from blood. The sample's cell subset or site label, decoded: true naive CD4+ T cells. The receptors stem from a man younger than 35 in good health.

V and J are TRBV28 and TRBJ1-1; no clear D gene. Trimming removed 6 bases from V and 1 base from J, with 6 bases in between. The CDR3 runs to 12 residues. CDR1 and CDR2 (germline): MDHEN, SYDVKM. The CDR3 sequence is CASRSPNTEAFF. The CDR3 DNA is TGTGCCAGCAGGAGTCCGAACACTGAAGCTTTCTTT.

The rearrangement joins TRBV5-5 to TRBJ2-7, with no clear D. The CDR3 covers 13 residues. The V end lost 0 bases, the J end lost 4 bases, and 8 bases lay between the germline ends. Germline assignment: CDR1 SGHKS and CDR2 YYEKEE (reference sequence). For the CDR3, the DNA is TGTGCCAGCAGCTTGGTCGTGGTTTACGAGCAGTACTTC. Its protein is CASSLVVVYEQYF.

This clone was seen only a few times. The J gene is TRBJ2-3, the V gene TRBV19; D remains unclear. V lost 7 bases and J 2 bases, leaving 4 bases between the germline ends. CDR3 size: 11 residues. Germline CDR1 and CDR2: LNHDA and SQIVND (reference sequence). The CDR3 bases are TGTGCCAGTACCTTCACAGATACGCAGTATTTT. Its translation: CASTFTDTQYF.

This rearrangement joins TRBV5-1 to TRBJ1-1; D may be TRBD1 (5 bases). Germline V gene data show CDR1 as SGHRS and CDR2 as YFSETQ. The CDR3 totals 13 residues. Trimming cost V 2 bases and J 3 bases, with 8 bases left between them. This CDR3 is CASSLMGDTEAFF. CDR3 coding DNA: TGCGCCAGCAGCTTAATGGGGGACACTGAAGCTTTCTTT.

This clone has more than one count but fewer than ten. The gene calls are TRBV19 and TRBJ2-6; TRBD1 agrees at 7 bases. Germline V gene data show CDR1 as LNHDA and CDR2 as SQIVND (reference sequence). This CDR3 contains 17 residues. Losses at the gene ends were 6 bases for V and 0 bases for J; bases not matched to a gene: 8. The CDR3 sequence is CASRMGTVHSGANVLTF. The DNA for the CDR3 is TGTGCCAGTAGAATGGGGACAGTTCACTCTGGGGCCAACGTCCTGACTTTC.

This clone was picked up a small number of times. CDR3 sequence reads: CASSEALLGSSNYGYTF. The CDR3 DNA reads as TGTGCCAGCAGTGAAGCGCTTTTGGGCAGCTCTAACTATGGCTACACCTTC. This chain links TRBV2 with TRBJ1-2; D remains unclear. The CDR3 runs 17 residues. Deletions cut 0 bases from V and 0 bases from J, with 14 bases between. Germline-derived CDR1 and CDR2 are SNHLY and FYNNEI.

This clone was observed a handful of times. This chain uses TRBV9 with TRBJ2-1; 9 positions match TRBD2. The CDR3 is made up of 15 amino acids. J lost 6 bases, V lost 4 bases, and 8 bases had no gene match. In germline, CDR1 is SGDLS, CDR2 YYNGEE. CDR3 protein: CASSNVAGVANEQFF. In DNA form, the CDR3 reads TGTGCCAGCAGCAACGTAGCGGGAGTTGCCAATGAGCAGTTCTTC.

This clone occurred a few times. The chain carries TRBV18 and TRBJ2-7; no reliable D call. The germline V gene has CDR1 KGHSH and CDR2 LQKENI. There are 13 residues in the CDR3. V lost 2 bases and J 2 bases, leaving 7 bases between the germline ends. The CDR3 sequence is CASSPVRAYEQYF. CDR3 DNA sequence: TGTGCCAGCTCACCAGTTCGGGCCTACGAGCAGTACTTC.

The genes are TRBV15 and TRBJ2-7; no reliable D call. Trimming took 0 bases from V and 0 from J, leaving 6 bases between them. This CDR3 is built from 14 residues. Germline CDR1 LNHNV, CDR2 YYDKDF (reference sequence). The CDR3 is CATSRDHVSYEQYF. CDR3 sequence (DNA): TGTGCCACCAGCAGAGATCATGTCTCCTACGAGCAGTACTTC.

This clone was detected a few times. The chain recombines TRBV25-1 with TRBJ2-2; D perhaps matches TRBD2 (7 bases). V was shortened by 1 base and J by 6 bases, with 9 bases between the two germline ends. CDR1 MGHDK and CDR2 SYGVNS come from the germline V gene. The CDR3 contains 14 residues. CDR3 in DNA: TGTGCCAGCAGTGAATCGGGGGGCCCCGGGGAGCTGTTTTTT. Translated, it gives CASSESGGPGELFF.

In this sample, this clone turned up a few times. The rearrangement joins TRBV6-1 to TRBJ1-4, with D hard to call. V gave up 8 bases and J gave up 7 bases, with 14 bases separating them. The length of the CDR3 is 13 residues. Looked up from germline, CDR1 is MNHNS and CDR2 is SASEGT. This CDR3 reads CASFGRGPEKLFF. CDR3 bases: TGTGCCAGCTTCGGACGAGGCCCTGAAAAACTGTTTTTT.

This chain connects TRBV27 to TRBJ2-7, with D perhaps given as TRBD1 or TRBD2 (5 bases each). The V gene's germline CDR1 is MNHEY and CDR2 SMNVEV (reference sequence). The CDR3 is made up of 13 amino acids. Trimming took 5 bases from V and 2 from J, leaving 10 bases between them. The CDR3 DNA is TGTGCCAGCAGTGGGGGATGGACCTACGAGCAGTACTTC. Translated, it gives CASSGGWTYEQYF.

The chain carries TRBV25-1 and TRBJ1-3; D uncertain. CDR3 size: 14 residues. CDR1 and CDR2 from the germline V gene are MGHDK and SYGVNS. V was clipped by 3 bases and J by 0 bases, with 6 bases between them. The CDR3 coding sequence is TGTGCCAGCAGTGATAGTGGCTCTGGAAACACCATATATTTT. It yields the protein CASSDSGSGNTIYF.

The CDR3 DNA sequence: TGTGCCAGCAGTGAAGCGCTTAGGAGGGGACTAGCGGGGGGCAATGAGCAGTTCTTC. The encoded protein is CASSEALRRGLAGGNEQFF. The chain combines TRBV2 with TRBJ2-1; 15 nucleotides agree with TRBD2. With 0 bases clipped from V and 6 bases from J, the junction kept 9 bases outside the gene matches. Looked up from germline, CDR1 is SNHLY and CDR2 is FYNNEI. The CDR3 is 19 amino acids.

The chain carries TRBV7-2 and TRBJ1-2; D gene uncertain. The ends were cut back, 6 bases at V and 4 bases at J, with 15 bases in the middle. The CDR3 length is 14 residues. Looked up from germline, CDR1 is SGHTA and CDR2 is FQGNSA. This CDR3 is CASRLTLSAYGYTF. DNA for the CDR3: TGTGCCAGCAGACTGACCCTGTCCGCCTATGGCTACACCTTC.

This clone was seen only a few times. The chain links TRBV14 to TRBJ2-4, with D tentatively TRBD1 (5 bases). Germline assignment: CDR1 SGHDN and CDR2 FVKESK. The CDR3 consists of 16 residues. Deletions cut 4 bases from V and 10 bases from J, with 23 bases between. CDR3 bases: TGTGCCAGCAGCCTTAGACAGCCCCCAGACGTTGAAATTCAGTACTTC. This gives the protein CASSLRQPPDVEIQYF.

This clone was detected a few times. The CDR3 DNA sequence: TGCGCCAGCTCCACGGGGTCGGGCAACACCGGGGAGCTGTTTTTT. It is translated as CASSTGSGNTGELFF. The chain combines TRBV5-1 with TRBJ2-2, with D possibly TRBD2 on 5 matching bases. This CDR3 is built from 15 residues. The V and J ends lost 7 bases and 2 bases respectively, with 15 bases between them. Germline-derived CDR1 and CDR2 are SGHRS and YFSETQ.

The rearrangement joins TRBV19 to TRBJ1-5; TRBD1 agrees at 9 bases. The CDR3 has 16 residues. CDR1 is LNHDA and CDR2 is SQIVND in the germline V gene (reference sequence). V trimming: 2 bases; J trimming: 5 bases; junction bases outside the gene matches: 7. The CDR3 nucleotides read TGTGCCAGTAGTATAAAGAAAACAGGGGGCTATCAGCCCCAGCATTTT. Protein product: CASSIKKTGGYQPQHF. The full variable domain, its missing parts supplied by reference TRBV19 and TRBJ1-5, is DGGITQSPKYLFRKEGQNVTLSCEQNLNHDAMYWYRQDPGQGLRLIYYSQIVNDFQKGDIAEGYSVSREKKESFPLTVTSAQKNPTAFYLCASSIKKTGGYQPQHFGDGTRLSIL.

This clone was recorded a few times. This rearrangement joins TRBV28 to TRBJ1-1, with D unclear. CDR3 length equals 13 residues. Trimming cost V 3 bases and J 1 base, with 6 bases left between them. The germline V gene encodes CDR1 MDHEN and CDR2 SYDVKM. The CDR3 region has the DNA TGTGCCAGCAGTTTCAAGAGGAACACTGAAGCTTTCTTT. Amino acid sequence: CASSFKRNTEAFF.